The rows below give T cell receptor beta chains drawn from one sample of a study of T cell responses to AZD1222 COVID-19 vaccine. Measured with immunoSEQ multiplex PCR; TCRdb has only the in-frame clones, and not every one. The sample lists 90,000 to 150,000 clones, about 90% occurring once. The sample consisted of peripheral blood, taken 28 days after the second AZD1222 dose. These receptors were taken from an adult who received the AZD1222 COVID-19 vaccine. CDR3s include the opening cysteine and the closing phenylalanine or tryptophan. D genes are given only for firm matches. Clone sizes are given selectively: once, few, many, or a class where the clone is expanded.

D: .
J: TRBJ1-6
V: TRBV3-1/TRBV3-2
size: .
DNA: TGTGCCAGCAGGGGGACGGTGCTAAGTTCACCCCTCCACTTT
CDR3: CASRGTVLSSPLHF

D: .
J: TRBJ2-7
V: TRBV20-1
size: .
DNA: TGCAGTGCCTGGACGGACTACGAGCAGTACTTC
CDR3: CSAWTDYEQYF

D: TRBD1
J: TRBJ1-5
V: TRBV7-2
size: .
DNA: TGTGCCAGCAGCCCACGGCAGGGGGGTGGTCAGCCCCAGCATTTT
CDR3: CASSPRQGGGQPQHF

D: TRBD1
J: TRBJ2-5
V: TRBV5-1
size: .
DNA: TGCGCCAGCAGCTTGGAAGGGACAGGGGGGGAGACCCAGTACTTC
CDR3: CASSLEGTGGETQYF

D: .
J: TRBJ1-1
V: TRBV6-5
size: .
DNA: TGTGCCAGCAGTCGGGCGAGTTTGAACACTGAAGCTTTCTTT
CDR3: CASSRASLNTEAFF

D: .
J: TRBJ1-4
V: TRBV27
size: .
DNA: TGTGCCAGCGCTAATTCGGCCCTAAGTGAAAAACTGTTTTTT
CDR3: CASANSALSEKLFF

D: .
J: TRBJ2-4
V: TRBV21-1
size: .
DNA: TGTGCCAGCAGCAAAGAGGGGCCGATAGCCAAAAACATTCAGTACTTC
CDR3: CASSKEGPIAKNIQYF

D: .
J: TRBJ2-7
V: TRBV3-1/TRBV3-2
size: once
DNA: TGTGCCAGCAGCCGCTTTGACGAGCAGTACTTC
CDR3: CASSRFDEQYF

D: .
J: TRBJ1-6
V: TRBV19
size: .
DNA: TGTGCCAGTAGTACCCCAGGTGGGCAGCTCCACTTT
CDR3: CASSTPGGQLHF

D: TRBD1
J: TRBJ2-2
V: TRBV19
size: .
DNA: TGTGCCAGTACCAGGGACAGAAACACCGGGGAGCTGTTTTTT
CDR3: CASTRDRNTGELFF

D: TRBD2
J: TRBJ2-7
V: TRBV19
size: .
DNA: TGTGCCAGTAGTATAGATGGGACTAGCGGGGCTCTCTACGAGCAGTACTTC
CDR3: CASSIDGTSGALYEQYF

D: .
J: TRBJ2-7
V: TRBV5-4
size: .
DNA: TGTGCCAGCAGCTTAGCATCACGCGCAATTGAGCAGTACTTC
CDR3: CASSLASRAIEQYF

D: .
J: TRBJ2-2
V: TRBV5-8
size: .
DNA: TGTGCCAGCAGCTTCTTAGGCACGAACACCGGGGAGCTGTTTTTT
CDR3: CASSFLGTNTGELFF

D: TRBD1
J: TRBJ2-1
V: TRBV28
size: .
DNA: TGTGCCACCTGGGGTCCGCAGGGGGTCTCCAATGAGCAGTTCTTC
CDR3: CATWGPQGVSNEQFF

D: .
J: TRBJ2-5
V: TRBV7-2
size: .
DNA: TGTGCCAGCAGCGGTGTAGGGGGGCCCGTCGGGGAGACCCAGTACTTC
CDR3: CASSGVGGPVGETQYF

D: .
J: TRBJ1-6
V: TRBV7-6
size: .
DNA: TGTGCCAGCAGCCGCAGGGCCTCCTATAATTCACCCCTCCACTTT
CDR3: CASSRRASYNSPLHF

D: .
J: TRBJ2-7
V: TRBV30
size: .
DNA: TGTGCCTGGAGTCCCTCGGTAAACGAGCAGTACTTC
CDR3: CAWSPSVNEQYF

D: TRBD1
J: TRBJ2-2
V: TRBV28
size: .
DNA: TGTGCCAGCAGTTTAACGGACAGGGTCACCGGGGAGCTGTTTTTT
CDR3: CASSLTDRVTGELFF

D: .
J: TRBJ2-6
V: TRBV7-3
size: .
DNA: TGTGCCAGCAGCCCCCGCGGCGGGCAGTCAGGGGCCAACGTCCTGACTTTC
CDR3: CASSPRGGQSGANVLTF

D: TRBD1
J: TRBJ1-2
V: TRBV7-7
size: .
DNA: TGTGCCAGCAGCTTAGTCGGGACAGGGAGCTCCTATGGCTACACCTTC
CDR3: CASSLVGTGSSYGYTF

D: .
J: TRBJ1-1
V: TRBV7-3
size: .
DNA: TGTGCCAGCAGCCTAGTGGAGCGCACTGAAGCTTTCTTT
CDR3: CASSLVERTEAFF

D: .
J: TRBJ2-3
V: TRBV29-1
size: once
DNA: TGCAGCGTTGAATCGGCAGGCACAGATACGCAGTATTTT
CDR3: CSVESAGTDTQYF

D: .
J: TRBJ2-7
V: TRBV2
size: .
DNA: TGTGCCAGCAGGGGCAACTCCTACGAGCAGTACTTC
CDR3: CASRGNSYEQYF

D: .
J: TRBJ1-2
V: TRBV9
size: .
DNA: TGTGCCAGCAGCGTAGGAATATATTCGTCGGATTTCTATGGCTACACCTTC
CDR3: CASSVGIYSSDFYGYTF

D: TRBD2
J: TRBJ2-1
V: TRBV7-9
size: .
DNA: TGTGCCAGCAGCTTAGGTCGGGGAGGGAACAATGAGCAGTTCTTC
CDR3: CASSLGRGGNNEQFF

D: .
J: TRBJ1-5
V: TRBV28
size: .
DNA: TGTGCCAGCAGCGCGGGGGGCAATCAGCCCCAGCATTTT
CDR3: CASSAGGNQPQHF

D: .
J: TRBJ1-3
V: TRBV6-1
size: .
DNA: TGTGCCAGCAGTGAAACGATCTTCTCTGGAAACACCATATATTTT
CDR3: CASSETIFSGNTIYF

D: .
J: TRBJ2-3
V: TRBV6-1
size: .
DNA: TGTGCCAGCAGTGATCCAGGGTCGGTCACAGATACGCAGTATTTT
CDR3: CASSDPGSVTDTQYF

D: TRBD1
J: TRBJ2-7
V: TRBV5-3
size: .
DNA: TGTGCCAGAAGCAGCGGGACAGGGAAGTACTTC
CDR3: CARSSGTGKYF

D: .
J: TRBJ2-1
V: TRBV27
size: .
DNA: TGTGCCAGCAGTCCGAGTTACAATGAGCAGTTCTTC
CDR3: CASSPSYNEQFF

D: .
J: TRBJ1-1
V: TRBV5-1
size: .
DNA: TGCGCCAGCGTCCTCTCCCGTAATACAGGGCGCACTGAAGCTTTCTTT
CDR3: CASVLSRNTGRTEAFF

D: TRBD2
J: TRBJ2-3
V: TRBV3-1/TRBV3-2
size: .
DNA: TGTGCCAGCAGACAGCAAGGGTCTTCGTGGCGGGGGAAAGAGACAGATACGCAGTATTTT
CDR3: CASRQQGSSWRGKETDTQYF

D: .
J: TRBJ2-7
V: TRBV7-2
size: .
DNA: TGTGCCAGCAGCTTAGTAACCGCTCAAGAGCAGTACTTC
CDR3: CASSLVTAQEQYF

D: .
J: TRBJ1-2
V: TRBV19
size: .
DNA: TGTGCCAGTAAAAGGGGCCCTGATGGCTACACCTTC
CDR3: CASKRGPDGYTF

D: .
J: TRBJ1-4
V: TRBV19
size: .
DNA: TGTGCCAGTAGGCCTGGTGGGGGCAATGAAAAACTGTTTTTT
CDR3: CASRPGGGNEKLFF

D: .
J: TRBJ1-4
V: TRBV9
size: .
DNA: TGTGCCAGCAGCGTACAGGGGTTAGCTAATGAAAAACTGTTTTTT
CDR3: CASSVQGLANEKLFF

D: TRBD1
J: TRBJ1-2
V: TRBV18
size: .
DNA: TGTGCCAGCTCACGGGACAGGAACTATGGCTACACCTTC
CDR3: CASSRDRNYGYTF

D: .
J: TRBJ1-2
V: TRBV2
size: .
DNA: TGTGCCAGCAGTGCAGGGCGCTCTAACTATGGCTACACCTTC
CDR3: CASSAGRSNYGYTF

D: TRBD1
J: TRBJ1-2
V: TRBV7-9
size: .
DNA: TGTGCCAGCAGCCCTCGTACAGGGGGCCCTGGCTACACCTTC
CDR3: CASSPRTGGPGYTF

D: .
J: TRBJ1-1
V: TRBV5-4
size: once
DNA: TGTGCCAGCAGCTTGGTAGGGTTTGAGGCTTTCTTT
CDR3: CASSLVGFEAFF

D: .
J: TRBJ2-7
V: TRBV19
size: .
DNA: TGTGCCAGTAGTGGGCCAGGGAGTGGTGAGCAGTACTTC
CDR3: CASSGPGSGEQYF

D: .
J: TRBJ1-1
V: TRBV7-2
size: .
DNA: TGTGCCAGCGGGTTCGGGCACCAGAACACTGAAGCTTTCTTT
CDR3: CASGFGHQNTEAFF

D: .
J: TRBJ2-3
V: TRBV7-2
size: .
DNA: TGTGCCAGCAGACGGACAGGCACAGATACGCAGTATTTT
CDR3: CASRRTGTDTQYF

D: .
J: TRBJ1-4
V: TRBV6-5
size: .
DNA: TGTGCCAGCAGTTACTCACTCCGGGGAGGGAATGAAAAACTGTTTTTT
CDR3: CASSYSLRGGNEKLFF

D: .
J: TRBJ1-6
V: TRBV19
size: .
DNA: TGTGCCAGTAGTCCCCCTGGGTGGGACATATCCTCACCCCTCCACTTT
CDR3: CASSPPGWDISSPLHF

D: TRBD1
J: TRBJ2-5
V: TRBV19
size: once
DNA: TGTGCCAGTAGTTCTAGTATCTCAGGACAGGGTTTGGAGACCCAGTACTTC
CDR3: CASSSSISGQGLETQYF

D: .
J: TRBJ2-7
V: TRBV7-9
size: .
DNA: TGTGCCAGCAGCTTGGAACGGGTAAGGACCTACGAGCAGTACTTC
CDR3: CASSLERVRTYEQYF

D: .
J: TRBJ2-5
V: TRBV5-1
size: .
DNA: TGCGCCAGCAGCGCAGACCGGGAAGGAGAGACCCAGTACTTC
CDR3: CASSADREGETQYF

D: TRBD2
J: TRBJ2-3
V: TRBV18
size: .
DNA: TGTGCCAGCTCACCTCGGGGGGGTTCGGCAGATACGCAGTATTTT
CDR3: CASSPRGGSADTQYF

D: .
J: TRBJ1-4
V: TRBV7-8
size: .
DNA: TGTGCCAGCAGCTTAGTGGTCGGGGGGACAACTAATGAAAAACTGTTTTTT
CDR3: CASSLVVGGTTNEKLFF

D: .
J: TRBJ1-5
V: TRBV15
size: .
DNA: TGTGCCACCAGCAGACGTGGGAGCCAGGCTGGCAATCAGCCCCAGCATTTT
CDR3: CATSRRGSQAGNQPQHF

D: .
J: TRBJ2-4
V: TRBV7-8
size: .
DNA: TGTGCCAGCAGCTCAACAGGAGCGCCTGGGAACATTCAGTACTTC
CDR3: CASSSTGAPGNIQYF

D: .
J: TRBJ1-6
V: TRBV6-5
size: .
DNA: TGTGCCAGCAGCTCTGATTCTGGCCTCCCCCTCCACTTT
CDR3: CASSSDSGLPLHF

D: .
J: TRBJ1-2
V: TRBV5-4
size: .
DNA: TGTGCCAGCAGCTTGGAACAGGCTTTCTATGGCTACACCTTC
CDR3: CASSLEQAFYGYTF

D: .
J: TRBJ1-1
V: TRBV6-5
size: .
DNA: TGTGCCAGCAGAAGTGGCCCGACGAACACTGAAGCTTTCTTT
CDR3: CASRSGPTNTEAFF

D: TRBD1
J: TRBJ1-2
V: TRBV6-5
size: once
DNA: TGTGCCAGCAGTCCAGGGACAGGGGGAGGCTACACCTTC
CDR3: CASSPGTGGGYTF

D: .
J: TRBJ1-2
V: TRBV3-1/TRBV3-2
size: .
DNA: TGTGCCAGCAGCCAAGATGAGGGGGACTATGGCTACACCTTC
CDR3: CASSQDEGDYGYTF

D: .
J: TRBJ2-7
V: TRBV3-1/TRBV3-2
size: .
DNA: TGTGCCAGCAGCCAAGTTTTTGAAACCTACGAGCAGTACTTC
CDR3: CASSQVFETYEQYF

D: .
J: TRBJ1-1
V: TRBV5-5
size: .
DNA: TGTGCCAGCAGCTTGGAGGTCACAGGGTCTGAAGCTTTCTTT
CDR3: CASSLEVTGSEAFF

D: .
J: TRBJ1-2
V: TRBV7-9
size: .
DNA: TGTGCCAGCAGCTTACTACAGGGAGTGGGCTACACCTTC
CDR3: CASSLLQGVGYTF